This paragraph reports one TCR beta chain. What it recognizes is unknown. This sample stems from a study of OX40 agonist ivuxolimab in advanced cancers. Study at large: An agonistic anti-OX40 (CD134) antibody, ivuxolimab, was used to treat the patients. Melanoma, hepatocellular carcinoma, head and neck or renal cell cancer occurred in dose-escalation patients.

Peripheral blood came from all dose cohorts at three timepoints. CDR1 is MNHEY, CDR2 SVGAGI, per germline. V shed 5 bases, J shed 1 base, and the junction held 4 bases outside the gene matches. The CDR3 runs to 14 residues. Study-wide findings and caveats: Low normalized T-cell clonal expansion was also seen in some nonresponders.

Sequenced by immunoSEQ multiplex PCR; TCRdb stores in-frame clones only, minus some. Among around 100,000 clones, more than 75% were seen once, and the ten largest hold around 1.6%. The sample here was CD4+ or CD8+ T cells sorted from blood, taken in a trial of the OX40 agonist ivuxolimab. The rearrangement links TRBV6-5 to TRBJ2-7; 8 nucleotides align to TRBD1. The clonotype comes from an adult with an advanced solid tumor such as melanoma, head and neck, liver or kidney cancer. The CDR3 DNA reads TGTGCCAGCAGTCCAGGGGGCAATTCCTACGAGCAGTACTTC. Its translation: CASSPGGNSYEQYF.